This is a list of T cell receptor beta chains from one sample in a study of ipilimumab plus nivolumab after autologous stem cell transplantation. The protocol was immunoSEQ multiplex PCR, while the TCRdb copy is restricted to in-frame clones and leaves out a portion. This table holds 15,000 to 20,000 clones, about three quarters found once. The input for sequencing was PBMCs, taken in a trial of ipilimumab plus nivolumab as post-transplant consolidation. All receptors derive from a male donor with diffuse large B-cell lymphoma. Both conserved end residues are part of each CDR3. The D gene is left open where the match is weak. Size tells how often a clone was seen (once, few, many) or the class of an expanded clone, and some rows leave it out.

TGTGCCAGCAGACCGGGACTAGGGTACTACGAGCAGTACTTC	CASRPGLGYYEQYF	TRBD2	-	TRBV2	TRBJ2-7
TGTGCCAGCAGTGAAAGGGCGGGAGGAGGGTACACAGATACGCAGTATTTT	CASSERAGGGYTDTQYF	TRBD2	-	TRBV6-1	TRBJ2-3
TGTGCCAGTAGTATATCGCGACAGGGGGCTCGATGGACCGGGGAGCTGTTTTTT	CASSISRQGARWTGELFF	TRBD1	-	TRBV19	TRBJ2-2
TGTGCCACCAGCAGAGATTTCAATGAGCAGTTCTTC	CATSRDFNEQFF	-	-	TRBV15	TRBJ2-1
TGTGCCAGCAGGGAAGGGACAGGGCGGACGAAACTAGGCTACACCTTC	CASREGTGRTKLGYTF	TRBD1	-	TRBV6-1	TRBJ1-2
TGTGCCAGCAGTGTATTAGGGGATGACAAAAACATTCAGTACTTC	CASSVLGDDKNIQYF	-	-	TRBV2	TRBJ2-4
TGTGCCACCAGCAGAGATCAAAGGACTGAAGCTTTCTTT	CATSRDQRTEAFF	-	-	TRBV15	TRBJ1-1
TGTGCCAGCAGTTTAAAAGGGACCTACGAGCAGTACTTC	CASSLKGTYEQYF	-	-	TRBV27	TRBJ2-7
TGTAATAAACGGAGGCCAGGTAGATTCGACACTGAAGCTTTCTTT	CNKRRPGRFDTEAFF	-	few	TRBV27	TRBJ1-1
TGTGCCAGCAGTTCTGTCCACCTGAACACCGGGGAGCTGTTTTTT	CASSSVHLNTGELFF	-	-	TRBV28	TRBJ2-2
TGTGCCAGCAGCCCCAGTGGGTCCTACGAGCAGTACTTC	CASSPSGSYEQYF	-	-	TRBV7-9	TRBJ2-7
TGTGCCAGCAATAGGGAGAGAAACACCATATATTTT	CASNRERNTIYF	-	-	TRBV6-1	TRBJ1-3
TGTGCCAGCAGCGTTGAACAGGGGGGAAACACTGAAGCTTTCTTT	CASSVEQGGNTEAFF	TRBD1	-	TRBV2	TRBJ1-1
TGCGCCAGCAGAAGCCCTGCAGGGGACGCCACTGAAGCTTTCTTT	CASRSPAGDATEAFF	-	-	TRBV5-1	TRBJ1-1
TGCGCCAGCAGTGCAGGACTAGCGGGGGCCCGCACAGATACGCAGTATTTT	CASSAGLAGARTDTQYF	TRBD2	-	TRBV10-1	TRBJ2-3
TGTGCCAGCAGTTCCCTCGGGACAGGGACCTACGAGCAGTACTTC	CASSSLGTGTYEQYF	TRBD1	once	TRBV28	TRBJ2-7
TGTGCCAGCAGCTTATACGGTTATGGCTACACCTTC	CASSLYGYGYTF	-	few	TRBV7-9	TRBJ1-2
TGTGCCAGCAGTAATACAGGGGCTTTCTTT	CASSNTGAFF	-	-	TRBV2	TRBJ1-1
TGTGCCAGCAGCCCACGGACGGTCGAATCAGACCCCTACGAGCAGTACTTC	CASSPRTVESDPYEQYF	-	-	TRBV13	TRBJ2-7
TGCGCCAGCAGCCCTGCATCGACAGTATTTTCACCCCTCCACTTT	CASSPASTVFSPLHF	-	-	TRBV5-1	TRBJ1-6
TGTGCCAGCAGTTCCCACGGGGGAAGGTCGGCGCAGTATTTT	CASSSHGGRSAQYF	-	-	TRBV6-1	TRBJ2-3
TGCGCCAGCAGCTTCTCTAGCGTCCACGAGCAGTACTTC	CASSFSSVHEQYF	-	-	TRBV5-1	TRBJ2-7
TGTGCCAGCAGTTACACCCGGGATCTCCGTTCACCCCTCCACTTT	CASSYTRDLRSPLHF	-	once	TRBV6-5	TRBJ1-6
TGTGCCAGCAGTGAGACCCAGGGCACGCCCCAGCATTTT	CASSETQGTPQHF	-	-	TRBV6-1	TRBJ1-5
TGCGCCAGCAGCCTAGAGGTCTCCGGTTCTGGGGCCAACGTCCTGACTTTC	CASSLEVSGSGANVLTF	-	once	TRBV5-1	TRBJ2-6
TGTGCCAGCAGCCAAGCAGGGCCAGTGGGTACGCAGTATTTT	CASSQAGPVGTQYF	-	-	TRBV14	TRBJ2-3
TGTGCCAGCAGTTCCCCCGGGACGGGGGCCATCTACGAGCAGTACTTC	CASSSPGTGAIYEQYF	-	-	TRBV27	TRBJ2-7
TGCGCCAGCAGTGCTGGACTAGCGGGGAGCGATGAGCAGTTCTTC	CASSAGLAGSDEQFF	TRBD2	few	TRBV10-1	TRBJ2-1
TGCGCCAGCAGCTTGGAAGGGACCGTACGTGAGCAGTACTTC	CASSLEGTVREQYF	-	-	TRBV5-1	TRBJ2-7
TGTGCCTGGAGTCTTCAGGGGGTCACCGGGGAGCTGTTTTTT	CAWSLQGVTGELFF	TRBD1	-	TRBV30	TRBJ2-2
TGCGCCAGCAGCTTGGTGTGGACTAGCGGGCGACGCGCGTCCTACGAGCAGTACTTC	CASSLVWTSGRRASYEQYF	TRBD2	many	TRBV5-1	TRBJ2-7
TGTGCCAGCAGCTTGTCCGGGACAGGGGACACTGAAGCTTTCTTT	CASSLSGTGDTEAFF	TRBD1	-	TRBV7-9	TRBJ1-1
TGTGCCAGCAGCTTAACTACAGGGCTCACAGATACGCAGTATTTT	CASSLTTGLTDTQYF	-	-	TRBV11-2	TRBJ2-3
TGTGCCAGCAGAGTAGCGGGAGGTACGAACATTCAGTACTTC	CASRVAGGTNIQYF	TRBD2	-	TRBV6-1	TRBJ2-4
TGTGCCAGCAATAACGGACTAGCGCCTCCGGTTACGCAGTATTTT	CASNNGLAPPVTQYF	TRBD2	-	TRBV2	TRBJ2-3
TGTGCCAGCAGCAGCCTCGAGGGGTACAATGAGCAGTTCTTC	CASSSLEGYNEQFF	-	-	TRBV11-3	TRBJ2-1
TGTGCCAGCAGCTTAGCACGGCTAGCGGGCGGGGACTACAATGAGCAGTTCTTC	CASSLARLAGGDYNEQFF	TRBD2	-	TRBV7-9	TRBJ2-1
TGTGCCAGCAGTGTAGCGGGAGATCCCTACAATGAGCAGTTCTTC	CASSVAGDPYNEQFF	TRBD2	-	TRBV2	TRBJ2-1
TGCGCCAGCAGCGTAGGACTCGGGGAGGGGCCTGAAGCTTTCTTT	CASSVGLGEGPEAFF	-	-	TRBV5-1	TRBJ1-1
TGTGCCAGCAGTCAAGGACAGGCGATCTATTTCGAGCAGTACTTC	CASSQGQAIYFEQYF	TRBD1	-	TRBV2	TRBJ2-7
TGTGCCAGCAGTGAAATAGGGAACACCGGGGAGCTGTTTTTT	CASSEIGNTGELFF	-	-	TRBV2	TRBJ2-2
TGTGCCACACGGGACAGGGAGTACACTGAAGCTTTCTTT	CATRDREYTEAFF	TRBD1	-	TRBV19	TRBJ1-1
TGTGCCAGCAGCCAGGCACGGACAGGGGGAGAAGAGACCCAGTACTTC	CASSQARTGGEETQYF	TRBD1	-	TRBV4-2	TRBJ2-5
TGTGCCAGCAGTGAAGAGACTAGCGGACGCCTCTTC	CASSEETSGRLF	TRBD2	once	TRBV2	TRBJ2-7
TGTGCCAGTAGTGGCCCGGGACAGGGTCAGGAAAAACTGTTTTTT	CASSGPGQGQEKLFF	TRBD1	-	TRBV19	TRBJ1-4
TGTGCCAGCCTAGCGGGGGGTTCAGATACGCAGTATTTT	CASLAGGSDTQYF	TRBD2	-	TRBV7-6	TRBJ2-3
TGTGCCAGCAGCCTCGGGACAGGGCTCTACTATGGCTACACCTTC	CASSLGTGLYYGYTF	TRBD1	-	TRBV5-4	TRBJ1-2
TGCGCCAGCAGCCAAGATTTTCCGGGGGGCGGCGGGGAGCTGTTTTTT	CASSQDFPGGGGELFF	-	few	TRBV4-1	TRBJ2-2
TGTGCCAGCCCTTTCGGGATAGCGGGAGAACATGAGCAGTTCTTC	CASPFGIAGEHEQFF	TRBD2	-	TRBV27	TRBJ2-1
TGTGCCAGCAGCCAAACGGTTGGGTATGGCTACACCTTC	CASSQTVGYGYTF	-	-	TRBV14	TRBJ1-2
TGCGCCAGCAGCTTAGGAACAGGGATTTATGGCTACACCTTC	CASSLGTGIYGYTF	-	-	TRBV5-1	TRBJ1-2
TGTGCCAGCAGCTTAGGTGCCGGGGATGTGGGACTGTTTTTT	CASSLGAGDVGLFF	-	-	TRBV5-4	TRBJ1-4
TGTGCCAGCAGCTTAGACCAAAATGAGCAGTTCTTC	CASSLDQNEQFF	-	-	TRBV7-3	TRBJ2-1
TGCGCCAGCAAGACAGCTTCTAACTATGGCTACACCTTC	CASKTASNYGYTF	-	-	TRBV5-1	TRBJ1-2
TGTGCCAGCAGCTACTACAATGAGCAGTTCTTC	CASSYYNEQFF	-	-	TRBV7-9	TRBJ2-1
TGTGCCAGTAGTATAGACCCCGGGACAGTCCCCTGGGGCACTGAAGCTTTCTTT	CASSIDPGTVPWGTEAFF	TRBD1	-	TRBV19	TRBJ1-1
TGTGCCTGGACCCTCTCCCCCCTAGCGGGCTACGAGCAGTACTTC	CAWTLSPLAGYEQYF	TRBD2	-	TRBV30	TRBJ2-7
TGTGCCAGCAGTGAAGCGACAGGTTCTGGGGCCAACGTCCTGACTTTC	CASSEATGSGANVLTF	-	-	TRBV6-1	TRBJ2-6
TGTGCCAGCCGCGATCGGGCAGCTAACTATGGCTACACCTTC	CASRDRAANYGYTF	-	-	TRBV2	TRBJ1-2
TGCGCCAGCAGCTTACCAGCGGGGGCGAACACCGGGGAGCTGTTTTTT	CASSLPAGANTGELFF	TRBD2	-	TRBV5-1	TRBJ2-2